This T cell receptor beta chain was documented in a study of brain metastases from non-small cell lung cancer. The protocol was immunoSEQ multiplex PCR, while the TCRdb copy is restricted to in-frame clones and leaves out a portion. Found here are a few thousand clones, 85% of them singletons; the top ten hold 5.5% to 6%. Germline CDR1 SGHDN, CDR2 FVKESK. Trimming shortened V by 3 bases and J by 3 bases, and 12 bases separated the two germline ends. This CDR3 comprises 14 residues. This clonotype was obtained from a donor over 35 with non-small cell lung cancer. Input material: primary lung tumor tissue. The chain has TRBV14 and TRBJ2-7; maybe TRBD1 (5 bases). CDR3 DNA sequence: TGTGCCAGCAGCCATTGGGGCGGCGGCTACGAGCAGTACTTC. Encoded protein: CASSHWGGGYEQYF.